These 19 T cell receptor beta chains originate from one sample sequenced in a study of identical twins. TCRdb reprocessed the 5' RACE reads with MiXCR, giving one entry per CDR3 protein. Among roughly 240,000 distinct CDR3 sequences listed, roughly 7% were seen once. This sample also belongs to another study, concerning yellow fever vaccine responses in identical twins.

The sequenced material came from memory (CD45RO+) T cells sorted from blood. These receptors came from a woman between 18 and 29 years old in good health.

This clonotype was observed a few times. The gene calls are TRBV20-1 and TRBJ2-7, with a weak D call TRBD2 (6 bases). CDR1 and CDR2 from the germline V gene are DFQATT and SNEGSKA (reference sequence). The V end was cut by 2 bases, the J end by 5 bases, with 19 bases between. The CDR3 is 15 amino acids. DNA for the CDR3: TGCAGTGCTAGACCGCCGGGACTCATAGCCCACGAGCAGTACTTC. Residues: CSARPPGLIAHEQYF.

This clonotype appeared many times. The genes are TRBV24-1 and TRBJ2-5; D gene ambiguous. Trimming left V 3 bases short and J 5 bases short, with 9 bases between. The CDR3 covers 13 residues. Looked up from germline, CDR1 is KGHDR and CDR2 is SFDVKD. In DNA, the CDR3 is TGTGCCACCAGTGATGGGCCAGTGGAGACCCAGTACTTC. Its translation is CATSDGPVETQYF.

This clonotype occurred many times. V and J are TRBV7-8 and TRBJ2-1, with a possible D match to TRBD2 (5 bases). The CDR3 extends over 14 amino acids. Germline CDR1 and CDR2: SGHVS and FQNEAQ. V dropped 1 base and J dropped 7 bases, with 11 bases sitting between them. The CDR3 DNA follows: TGTGCCAGCAGCTTAGGCCTCGGAGGTAATGAGCAGTTCTTC. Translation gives CASSLGLGGNEQFF.

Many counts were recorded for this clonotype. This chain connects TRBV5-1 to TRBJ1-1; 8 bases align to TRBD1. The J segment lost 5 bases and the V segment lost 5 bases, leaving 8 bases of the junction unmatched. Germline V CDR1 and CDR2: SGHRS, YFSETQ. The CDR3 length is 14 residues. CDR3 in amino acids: CASSQGQGVTEAFF. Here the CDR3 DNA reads TGCGCCAGCAGTCAAGGACAGGGCGTGACTGAAGCTTTCTTT. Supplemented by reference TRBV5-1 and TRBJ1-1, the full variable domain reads KAGVTQTPRYLIKTRGQQVTLSCSPISGHRSVSWYQQTPGQGLQFLFEYFSETQRNKGNFPGRFSGRQFSNSRSEMNVSTLELGDSALYLCASSQGQGVTEAFFGQGTRLTVV.

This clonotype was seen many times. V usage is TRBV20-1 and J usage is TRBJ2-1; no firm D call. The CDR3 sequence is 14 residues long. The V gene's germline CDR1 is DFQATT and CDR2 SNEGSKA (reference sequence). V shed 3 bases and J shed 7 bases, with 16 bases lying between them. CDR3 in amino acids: CSASTGSSGNEQFF. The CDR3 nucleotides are TGCAGTGCTAGCACCGGGTCTTCCGGGAATGAGCAGTTCTTC.

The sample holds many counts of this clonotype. This CDR3 reads CASSSGGPNTDTQYF. CDR3 nucleotide sequence: TGTGCCAGCAGCTCCGGGGGACCAAACACAGATACGCAGTATTTT. The chain links TRBV6-1 to TRBJ2-3; the D gene is possibly TRBD2 (6 bases). V was trimmed by 6 bases and J by 2 bases, leaving 15 bases between them. The CDR3 is 15 amino acids. The germline gives CDR1 MNHNS, CDR2 SASEGT.

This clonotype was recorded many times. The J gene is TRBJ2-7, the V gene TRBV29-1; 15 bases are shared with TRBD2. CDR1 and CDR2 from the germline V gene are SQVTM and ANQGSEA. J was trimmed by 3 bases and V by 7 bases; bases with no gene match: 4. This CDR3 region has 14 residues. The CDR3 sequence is CSAGTSGRIYEQYF. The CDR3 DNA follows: TGCAGCGCCGGGACTAGCGGGAGGATCTACGAGCAGTACTTC.

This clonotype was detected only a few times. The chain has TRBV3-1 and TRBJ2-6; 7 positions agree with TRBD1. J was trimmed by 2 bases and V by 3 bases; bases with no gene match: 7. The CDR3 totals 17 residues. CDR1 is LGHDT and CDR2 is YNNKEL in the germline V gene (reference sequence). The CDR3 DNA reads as TGTGCCAGCAGCCATGGGATACAGGGGACTGGGGCCAACGTCCTGACTTTC. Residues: CASSHGIQGTGANVLTF.

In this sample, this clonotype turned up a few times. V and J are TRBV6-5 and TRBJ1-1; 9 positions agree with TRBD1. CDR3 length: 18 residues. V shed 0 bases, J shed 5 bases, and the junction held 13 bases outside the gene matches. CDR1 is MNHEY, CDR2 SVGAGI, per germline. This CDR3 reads CASSYSILYRGRVTEAFF. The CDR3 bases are TGTGCCAGCAGTTACTCGATCCTTTACAGGGGGCGCGTGACTGAAGCTTTCTTT.

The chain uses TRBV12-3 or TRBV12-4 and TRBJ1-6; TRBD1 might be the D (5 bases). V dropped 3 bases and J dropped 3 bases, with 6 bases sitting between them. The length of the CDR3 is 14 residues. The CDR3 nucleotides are TGTGCCAGCAGTTTGACAGTCTATAATTCACCCCTCCACTTT. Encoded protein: CASSLTVYNSPLHF.

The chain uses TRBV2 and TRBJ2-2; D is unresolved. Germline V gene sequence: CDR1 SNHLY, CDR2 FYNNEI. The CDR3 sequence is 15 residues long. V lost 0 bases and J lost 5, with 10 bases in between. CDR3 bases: TGTGCCAGCAGTGAAGCCCCAAAGGGTACCGGGGAGCTGTTTTTT. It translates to CASSEAPKGTGELFF.

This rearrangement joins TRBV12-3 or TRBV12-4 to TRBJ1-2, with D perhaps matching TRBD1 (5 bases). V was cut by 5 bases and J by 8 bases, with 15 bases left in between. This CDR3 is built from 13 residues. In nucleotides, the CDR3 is TGTGCCAGCAGTCCCTCCAGGGTGGTAGGCTACACCTTC. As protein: CASSPSRVVGYTF.

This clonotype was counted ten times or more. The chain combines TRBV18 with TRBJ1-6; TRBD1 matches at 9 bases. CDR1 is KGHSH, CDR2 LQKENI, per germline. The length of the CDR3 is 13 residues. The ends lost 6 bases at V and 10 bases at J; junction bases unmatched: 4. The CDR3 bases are TGTGCCAGCTCCGTAGACAGGGGGTCACCCCTCCACTTT. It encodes CASSVDRGSPLHF.

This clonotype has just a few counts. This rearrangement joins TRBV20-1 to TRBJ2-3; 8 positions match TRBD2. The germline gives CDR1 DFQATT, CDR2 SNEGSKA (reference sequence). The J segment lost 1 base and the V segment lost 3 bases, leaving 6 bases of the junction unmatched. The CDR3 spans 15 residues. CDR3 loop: CSARISRGGTDTQYF. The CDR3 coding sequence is TGCAGTGCTAGGATCTCGCGGGGGGGCACAGATACGCAGTATTTT.

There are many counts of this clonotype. The CDR3 coding sequence is TGTGCCAGCAGCAAACGGACAAAGGGAATCTACGAGCAGTACTTC. Its translation is CASSKRTKGIYEQYF. V is TRBV7-8 and J is TRBJ2-7; D possibly corresponds to TRBD1 (5 bases). The CDR3 contains 15 residues. Trimming stripped 5 bases from V and 3 bases from J, with 17 bases between. The germline V gene encodes CDR1 SGHVS and CDR2 FQNEAQ.

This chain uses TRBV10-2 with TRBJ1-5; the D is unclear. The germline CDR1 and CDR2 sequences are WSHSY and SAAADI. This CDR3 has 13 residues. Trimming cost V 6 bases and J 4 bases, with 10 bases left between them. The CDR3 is CASRITDNQPQHF. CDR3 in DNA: TGCGCCAGCAGAATTACAGATAATCAGCCCCAGCATTTT.

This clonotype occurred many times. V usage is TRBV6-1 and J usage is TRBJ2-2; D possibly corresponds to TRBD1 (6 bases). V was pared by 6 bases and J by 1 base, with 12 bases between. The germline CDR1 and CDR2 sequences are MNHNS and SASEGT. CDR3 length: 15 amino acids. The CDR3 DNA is TGTGCCAGCAGGCCTTGGACAGTGAACACCGGGGAGCTGTTTTTT. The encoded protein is CASRPWTVNTGELFF.

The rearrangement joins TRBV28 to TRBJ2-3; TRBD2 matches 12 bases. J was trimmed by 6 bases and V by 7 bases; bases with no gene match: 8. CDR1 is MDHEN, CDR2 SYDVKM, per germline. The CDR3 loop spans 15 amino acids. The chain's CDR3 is CASIRGLAGKDTQYF. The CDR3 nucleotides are TGTGCCAGCATACGGGGACTAGCGGGCAAGGATACGCAGTATTTT.

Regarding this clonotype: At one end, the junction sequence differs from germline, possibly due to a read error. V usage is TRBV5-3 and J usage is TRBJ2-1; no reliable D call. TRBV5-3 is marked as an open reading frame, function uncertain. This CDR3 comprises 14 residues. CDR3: CAMGFGLSYYEQFF. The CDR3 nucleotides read TGTGCCATGGGCTTCGGGCTCTCCTACTATGAGCAGTTCTTC.